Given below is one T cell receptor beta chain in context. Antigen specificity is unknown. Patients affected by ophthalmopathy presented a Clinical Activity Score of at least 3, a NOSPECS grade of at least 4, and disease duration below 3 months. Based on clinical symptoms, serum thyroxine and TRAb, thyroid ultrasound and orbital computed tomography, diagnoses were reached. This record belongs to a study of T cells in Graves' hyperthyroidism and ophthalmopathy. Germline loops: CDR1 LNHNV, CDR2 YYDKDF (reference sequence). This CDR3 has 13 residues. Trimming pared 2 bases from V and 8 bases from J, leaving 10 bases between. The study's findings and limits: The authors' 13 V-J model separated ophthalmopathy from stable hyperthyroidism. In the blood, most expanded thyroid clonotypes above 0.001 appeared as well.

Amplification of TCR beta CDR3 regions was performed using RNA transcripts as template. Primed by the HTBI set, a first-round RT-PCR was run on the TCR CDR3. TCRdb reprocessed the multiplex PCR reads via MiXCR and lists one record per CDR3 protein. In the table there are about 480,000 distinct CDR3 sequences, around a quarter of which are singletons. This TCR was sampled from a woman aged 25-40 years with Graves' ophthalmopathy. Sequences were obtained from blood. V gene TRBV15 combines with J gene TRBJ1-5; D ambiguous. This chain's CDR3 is CATSRQILEPQHF. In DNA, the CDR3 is TGTGCCACCAGCAGACAAATTCTCGAGCCCCAGCATTTT.